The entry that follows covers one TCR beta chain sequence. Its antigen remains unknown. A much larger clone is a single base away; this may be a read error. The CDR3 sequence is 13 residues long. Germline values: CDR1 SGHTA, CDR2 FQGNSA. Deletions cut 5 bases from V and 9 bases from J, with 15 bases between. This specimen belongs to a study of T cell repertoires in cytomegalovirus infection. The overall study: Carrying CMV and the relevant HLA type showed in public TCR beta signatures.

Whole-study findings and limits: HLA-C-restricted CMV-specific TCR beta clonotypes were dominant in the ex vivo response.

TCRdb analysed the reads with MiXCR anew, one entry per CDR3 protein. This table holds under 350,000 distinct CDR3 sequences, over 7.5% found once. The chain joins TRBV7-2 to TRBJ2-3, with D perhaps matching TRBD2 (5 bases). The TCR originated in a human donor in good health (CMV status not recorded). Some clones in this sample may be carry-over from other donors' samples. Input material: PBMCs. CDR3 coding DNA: TGTGCCAGCAGCCGATTGGTGGGAGAAACGCAGTATTTT. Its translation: CASSRLVGETQYF.